This T cell receptor (beta chain) was captured by sequencing in a study of blood T cell repertoires in COVID-19. Study information: Sources were T cells, B-cell-depleted T cells, or PBMCs; the material itself was cDNA or gDNA.

CDR3 length: 15 residues. V was cut by 0 bases and J by 7 bases, with 13 bases left in between. CDR1 is MGHRA, CDR2 YSYEKL, per germline. The cohort comprised adults aged 18 to 89 years residing in 24 US areas. In assigning cohorts, the study relied on participant-reported clinical history. Repertoires were generated with immunoSEQ multiplex PCR, while TCRdb's copy carries only in-frame clones and drops some. The profile covers under 250,000 clones, with just under 85% appearing a single time and under 1.5% taken by the ten largest. The sequence was obtained from a middle-aged woman with acute COVID-19. Sequencing was carried out using PBMCs or T cells enriched from blood (not recorded which). J is TRBJ1-5 and V is TRBV4-1, with no clear D. The CDR3 sequence is CASSQDSGVRQPQHF. DNA of the CDR3: TGCGCCAGCAGCCAAGATTCCGGGGTCCGGCAGCCCCAGCATTTT.